These T cell receptor beta chains were read from a single sample in a study of blood T cell repertoires in COVID-19. Assay used: immunoSEQ multiplex PCR; TCRdb lists only in-frame clones, some missing. The sample yields fewer than 350,000 clones, about 90% seen once. The sequenced sample consisted of PBMCs or T cells enriched from blood (not recorded which). These receptors came from a woman aged 25 to 45 who had been exposed to COVID-19. Both conserved end residues are part of each CDR3. D genes are given only for firm matches. Size is omitted from some rows. Given values are once, few, many or a class for expanded clones.

>TRBV27|.|TRBJ1-1|.
CASSSPGEATEAFF
TGTGCCAGCAGTTCCCCGGGGGAGGCCACTGAAGCTTTCTTT
>TRBV11-3|.|TRBJ2-7|.
CASSLGDTTYEQYF
TGTGCCAGCAGCTTAGGGGACACAACCTACGAGCAGTACTTC
>TRBV9|.|TRBJ2-7|.
CASSPTPGDWRMGEQYF
TGTGCCAGCAGCCCGACCCCGGGGGATTGGCGGATGGGGGAGCAGTACTTC
>TRBV29-1|.|TRBJ2-7|.
CSVEDRVRGAGEQYF
TGCAGCGTTGAAGACAGGGTCAGGGGCGCAGGCGAGCAGTACTTC
>TRBV5-1|.|TRBJ1-1|.
CASSPRTDPILNTEAFF
TGCGCCAGCAGCCCGCGGACAGACCCAATACTAAACACTGAAGCTTTCTTT
>TRBV30|TRBD1|TRBJ2-7|.
CAWSAGTVQYF
TGTGCCTGGAGTGCCGGGACAGTCCAGTACTTC
>TRBV4-2|TRBD2|TRBJ2-1|.
CAIQGTSGSVEQFF
TGTGCCATCCAAGGGACTAGCGGGAGTGTTGAGCAGTTCTTC
>TRBV24-1|.|TRBJ2-2|once
CAPCADSNTGELFF
TGTGCCCCCTGTGCAGATTCGAACACCGGGGAGCTGTTTTTT
>TRBV19|TRBD1|TRBJ1-5|.
CASKTQGAGRQPQHF
TGTGCCAGTAAGACACAGGGGGCAGGAAGGCAGCCCCAGCATTTT
>TRBV20-1|TRBD2|TRBJ2-5|once
CSASEMGGSQETQYF
TGCAGTGCTAGTGAAATGGGGGGGTCCCAAGAGACCCAGTACTTC
>TRBV24-1|.|TRBJ2-1|.
CATSDPTHGENEQFF
TGTGCCACCAGTGATCCCACCCACGGGGAGAATGAGCAGTTCTTC
>TRBV6-5|TRBD1|TRBJ1-5|.
CASRQDREGQPQHF
TGTGCCAGCAGACAGGACAGGGAGGGACAGCCCCAGCATTTT
>TRBV27|TRBD1|TRBJ1-1|.
CASSLGQTNTEAFF
TGTGCCAGCAGTCTGGGACAGACCAACACTGAAGCTTTCTTT
>TRBV6-5|.|TRBJ1-2|.
CASSTPGYGYTF
TGTGCCAGCTCAACCCCGGGATATGGCTACACCTTC
>TRBV5-1|TRBD1|TRBJ1-6|.
CASSLEAGQGNSPLHF
TGCGCCAGCAGCTTGGAAGCGGGACAGGGAAATTCACCCCTCCACTTT
>TRBV28|.|TRBJ1-4|.
CASSLPGATNEKLFF
TGTGCCAGCAGTCTGCCAGGGGCAACTAATGAAAAACTGTTTTTT
>TRBV27|.|TRBJ2-7|.
CASSLTRVYEQYF
TGTGCCAGCAGTTTAACCCGGGTCTACGAGCAGTACTTC
>TRBV2|.|TRBJ1-3|.
CARGPRTVGSGNTIYF
TGTGCCAGGGGCCCCAGGACAGTCGGGTCTGGAAACACCATATATTTT
>TRBV4-2|TRBD1|TRBJ1-1|.
CASSQEVGTANTEAFF
TGTGCCAGCAGCCAAGAGGTAGGGACAGCGAACACTGAAGCTTTCTTT